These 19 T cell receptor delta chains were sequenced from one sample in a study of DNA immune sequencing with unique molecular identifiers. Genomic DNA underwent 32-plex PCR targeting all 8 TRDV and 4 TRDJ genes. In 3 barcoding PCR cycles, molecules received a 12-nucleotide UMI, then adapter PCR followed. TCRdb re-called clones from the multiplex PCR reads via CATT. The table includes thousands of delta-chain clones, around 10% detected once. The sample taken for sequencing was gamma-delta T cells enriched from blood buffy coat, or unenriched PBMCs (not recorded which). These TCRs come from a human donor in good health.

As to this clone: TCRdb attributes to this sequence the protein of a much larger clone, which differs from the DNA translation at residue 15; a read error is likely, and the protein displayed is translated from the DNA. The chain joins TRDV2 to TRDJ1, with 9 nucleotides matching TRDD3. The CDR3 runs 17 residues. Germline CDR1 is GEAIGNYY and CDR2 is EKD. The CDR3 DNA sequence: TGTGCCTGTGACACTCTGGGGGATGGAAAGTACACCGATAAACCCATCTTT. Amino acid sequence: CACDTLGDGKYTDKPIF.

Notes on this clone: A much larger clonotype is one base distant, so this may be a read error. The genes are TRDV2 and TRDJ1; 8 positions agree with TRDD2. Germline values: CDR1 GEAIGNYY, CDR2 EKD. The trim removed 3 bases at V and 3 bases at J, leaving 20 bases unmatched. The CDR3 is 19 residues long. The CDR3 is CACDLTSYGGSRLADKLIF. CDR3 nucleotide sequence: TGTGCCTGTGACTTGACTTCCTACGGGGGGTCCAGACTCGCCGATAAACTCATCTTT.

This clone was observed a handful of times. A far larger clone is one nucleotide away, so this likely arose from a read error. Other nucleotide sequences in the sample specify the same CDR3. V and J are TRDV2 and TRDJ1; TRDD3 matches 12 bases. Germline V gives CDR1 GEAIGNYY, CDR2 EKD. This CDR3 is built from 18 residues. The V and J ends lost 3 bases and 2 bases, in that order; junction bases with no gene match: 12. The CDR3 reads CACDLLGDTLLTTDKLIF. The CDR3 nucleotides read TGTGCCTGTGACCTTCTGGGGGATACGCTTCTTACTACCGATAAACTCATCTTT.

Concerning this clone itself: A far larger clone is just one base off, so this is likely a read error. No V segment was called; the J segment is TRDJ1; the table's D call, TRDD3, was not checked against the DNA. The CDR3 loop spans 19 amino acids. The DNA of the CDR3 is TGTGCCTGTGACACAGTATCGAACTGGGGGATATCAGACACCGATAAACTCATCTTT. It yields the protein CACDTVSNWGISDTDKLIF.

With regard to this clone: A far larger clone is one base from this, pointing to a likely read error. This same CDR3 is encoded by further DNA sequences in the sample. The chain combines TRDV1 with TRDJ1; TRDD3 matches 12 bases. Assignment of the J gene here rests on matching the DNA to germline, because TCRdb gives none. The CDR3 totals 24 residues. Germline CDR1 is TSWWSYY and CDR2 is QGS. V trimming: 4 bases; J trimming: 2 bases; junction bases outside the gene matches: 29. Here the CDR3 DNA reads TGTGCTCTTGGGGGTTATCTCTCTTCCTTTACGCGTACCTGGGGGATACGGAGGACCGATAAACTCATCTTT. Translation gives CALGGYLSSFTRTWGIRRTDKLIF.

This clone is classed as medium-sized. The CDR3 sequence is CACDTLGDPGSWDTRQMFF. The CDR3 region has the DNA TGTGCCTGTGACACACTGGGGGACCCCGGCTCCTGGGACACCCGACAGATGTTTTTC. The chain is built from TRDV2 and TRDJ3; 9 bases are a match to TRDD3. The CDR3 consists of 19 residues. V was clipped by 1 base and J by 0 bases; unmatched bases: 6. CDR1 is GEAIGNYY and CDR2 is EKD in the germline V gene.

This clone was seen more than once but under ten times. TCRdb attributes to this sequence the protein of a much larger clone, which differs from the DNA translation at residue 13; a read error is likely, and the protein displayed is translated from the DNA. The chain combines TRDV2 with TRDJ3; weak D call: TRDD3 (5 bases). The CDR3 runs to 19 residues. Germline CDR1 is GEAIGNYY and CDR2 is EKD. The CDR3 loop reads CACDQIKEEPSWVTRQMFF. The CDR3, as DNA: TGTGCCTGTGACCAAATCAAGGAGGAGCCCTCCTGGGTCACCCGACAGATGTTTTTC.

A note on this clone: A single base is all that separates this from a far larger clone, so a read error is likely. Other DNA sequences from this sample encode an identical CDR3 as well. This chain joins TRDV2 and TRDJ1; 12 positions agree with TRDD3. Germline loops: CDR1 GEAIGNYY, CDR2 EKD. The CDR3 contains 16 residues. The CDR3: CACDKLGDTQADKLIF. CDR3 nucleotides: TGTGCTTGTGACAAGCTGGGGGATACGCAGGCCGATAAACTCATCTTT.

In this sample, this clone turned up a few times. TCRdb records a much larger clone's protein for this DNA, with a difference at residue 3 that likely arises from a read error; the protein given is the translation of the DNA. The CDR3 loop reads CAFDTVGGYAGTDKLIF. CDR3 sequence (DNA): TGTGCCTTTGACACCGTTGGGGGATACGCTGGGACCGATAAACTCATCTTT. V and J are TRDV2 and TRDJ1; TRDD3 matches 11 bases. Germline CDR1 GEAIGNYY, CDR2 EKD. The CDR3 has 17 residues.

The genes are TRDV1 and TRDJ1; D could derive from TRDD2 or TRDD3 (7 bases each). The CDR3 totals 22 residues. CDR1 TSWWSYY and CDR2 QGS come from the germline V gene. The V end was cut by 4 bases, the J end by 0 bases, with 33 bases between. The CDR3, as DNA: TGTGCTCTTGGGGGACATTCCTACCTTCTCGGGTGGGGGACCGACCACACCGATAAACTCATCTTT. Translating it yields CALGGHSYLLGWGTDHTDKLIF.

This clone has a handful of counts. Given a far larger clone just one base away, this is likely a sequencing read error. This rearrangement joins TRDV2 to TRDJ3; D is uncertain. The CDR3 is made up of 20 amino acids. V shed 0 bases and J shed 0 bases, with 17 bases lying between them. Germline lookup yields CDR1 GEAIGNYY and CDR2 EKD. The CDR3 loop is CACDTLETTNGSWDTRQMFF. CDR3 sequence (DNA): TGTGCCTGTGACACCTTGGAGACCACGAACGGCTCCTGGGACACCCGACAGATGTTTTTC.

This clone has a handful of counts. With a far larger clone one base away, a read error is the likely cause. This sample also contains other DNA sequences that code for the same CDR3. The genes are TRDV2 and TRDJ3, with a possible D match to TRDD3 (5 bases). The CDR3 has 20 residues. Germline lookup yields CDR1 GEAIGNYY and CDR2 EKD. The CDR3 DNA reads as TGTGCATGTGACACCTTGGGGACCACGAACGGCTCCTGGGACACCCGACAGATGTTTTTC. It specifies CACDTLGTTNGSWDTRQMFF.

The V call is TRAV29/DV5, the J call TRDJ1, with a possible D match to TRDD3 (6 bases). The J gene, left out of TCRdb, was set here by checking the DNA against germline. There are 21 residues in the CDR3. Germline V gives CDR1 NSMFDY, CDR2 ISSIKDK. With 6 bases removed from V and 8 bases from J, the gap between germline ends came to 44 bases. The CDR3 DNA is TGTGCAGTAACCCTTAGGACCCGCGGTAAAGTACTGGGAGATACCCGGGAGAAACTCATCTTT. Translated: CAVTLRTRGKVLGDTREKLIF.

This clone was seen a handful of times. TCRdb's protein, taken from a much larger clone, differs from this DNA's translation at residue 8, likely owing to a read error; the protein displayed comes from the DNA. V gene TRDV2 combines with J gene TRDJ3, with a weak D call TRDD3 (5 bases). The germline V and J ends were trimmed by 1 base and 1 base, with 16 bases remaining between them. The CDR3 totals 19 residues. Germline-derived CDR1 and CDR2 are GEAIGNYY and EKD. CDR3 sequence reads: CACDTMTAGASWDTRQMFF. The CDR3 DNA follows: TGTGCCTGTGACACGATGACTGCGGGGGCGTCCTGGGACACCCGACAGATGTTTTTC.

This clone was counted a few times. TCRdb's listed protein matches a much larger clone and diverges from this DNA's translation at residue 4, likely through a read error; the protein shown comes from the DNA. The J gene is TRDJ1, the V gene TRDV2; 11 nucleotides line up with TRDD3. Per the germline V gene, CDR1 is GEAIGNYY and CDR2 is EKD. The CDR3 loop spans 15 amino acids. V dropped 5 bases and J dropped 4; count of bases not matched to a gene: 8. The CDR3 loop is CACVQLGDRDDKLIF. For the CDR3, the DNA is TGTGCCTGTGTCCAACTGGGGGATAGGGACGATAAACTCATCTTT.

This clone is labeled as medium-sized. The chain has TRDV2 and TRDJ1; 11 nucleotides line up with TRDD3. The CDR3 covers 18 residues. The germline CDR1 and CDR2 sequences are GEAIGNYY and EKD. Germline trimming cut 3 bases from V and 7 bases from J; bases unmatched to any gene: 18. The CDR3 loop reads CACDPVGTAGGYRGKLIF. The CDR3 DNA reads TGTGCCTGTGACCCCGTCGGGACGGCTGGGGGATACCGGGGTAAACTCATCTTT.

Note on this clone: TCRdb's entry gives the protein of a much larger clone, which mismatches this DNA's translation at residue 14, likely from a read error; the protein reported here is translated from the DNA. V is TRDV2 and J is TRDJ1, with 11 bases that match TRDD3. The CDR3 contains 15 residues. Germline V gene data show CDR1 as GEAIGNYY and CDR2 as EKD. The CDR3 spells CACAQLGDRDDKLTF. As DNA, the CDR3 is TGTGCCTGTGCCCAACTGGGGGATAGGGACGATAAACTCACCTTT.

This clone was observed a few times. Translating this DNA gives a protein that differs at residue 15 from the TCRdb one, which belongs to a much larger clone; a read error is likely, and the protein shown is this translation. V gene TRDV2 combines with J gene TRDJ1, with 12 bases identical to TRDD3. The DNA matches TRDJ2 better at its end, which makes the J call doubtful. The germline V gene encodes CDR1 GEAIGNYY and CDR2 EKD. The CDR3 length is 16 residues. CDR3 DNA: TGTGCCTGTGACAAGCTGGGGGATACGCAGGCCGATAAACTCTTCTTT. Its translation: CACDKLGDTQADKLFF.

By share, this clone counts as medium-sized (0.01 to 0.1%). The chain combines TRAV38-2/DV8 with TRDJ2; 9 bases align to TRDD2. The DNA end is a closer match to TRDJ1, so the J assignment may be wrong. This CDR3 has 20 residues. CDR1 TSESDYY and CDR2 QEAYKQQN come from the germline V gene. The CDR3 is CAYRRTPSYWAGGETDKLIF. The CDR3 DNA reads TGTGCTTATAGGAGGACGCCTTCCTACTGGGCTGGGGGGGAGACCGATAAACTCATCTTT.